The entry that follows covers one T cell receptor beta chain sequence. As yet, its antigen is unknown. Everyone who donated was a healthy bone marrow donor. CDR1 and CDR2 (germline): SGDLS, YYNGEE. This CDR3 has 15 residues. V was shortened by 0 bases and J by 0 bases, with 9 bases between the two germline ends. The data stem from a study of cytomegalovirus exposure and HLA in healthy donors. Study-wide points: TCR beta sequences numbering about 17,000 were associated with HLA alleles at 0.05 false discovery rate in a later analysis.

The PCR was carried out with 60 Vbeta primers and 13 Jbeta primers. TCRdb keeps only in-frame clones here, not all; method: immunoSEQ multiplex PCR. The table lists around 76,000 clones, around 70% of them singletons. This sequence was found in a man aged 40-50 years in good health and CMV-seropositive. Input material: PBMCs. V and J are TRBV9 and TRBJ1-2; the D is unclear. The CDR3 loop reads CASSVANMPNYGYTF. CDR3 sequence (DNA): TGTGCCAGCAGCGTAGCAAACATGCCTAACTATGGCTACACCTTC.